This is a list of T cell receptor beta chains from one sample in a study of blood T cell repertoires in COVID-19. Generated by immunoSEQ multiplex PCR, the TCRdb table keeps only in-frame clones and is missing some. The table records over 350,000 clones, roughly nine tenths of them present only once. Material: PBMCs or T cells enriched from blood (not recorded which). Every receptor here comes from a woman between 40 and 55 years old who had been exposed to COVID-19. Both conserved end residues are part of each CDR3. Fields, in order: clone size, V gene, D gene, J gene, CDR3 DNA, CDR3 protein. The D gene is left open where the match is weak. Not every row has a clone size; where given, it reads once, few, many or a size class.

.,TRBV5-1,.,TRBJ1-2,TGCGCCAGCAGCTTGGGAAGGGACACCCGAGACTATGGCTACACCTTC,CASSLGRDTRDYGYTF
.,TRBV2,TRBD1,TRBJ2-1,TGTGCCAGCATCCCCGGGACAGCGAACAATGAGCAGTTCTTC,CASIPGTANNEQFF
.,TRBV5-6,.,TRBJ1-1,TGTGCCAGCAGCTCTATAGACAGAAACACTGAAGCTTTCTTT,CASSSIDRNTEAFF
.,TRBV5-1,TRBD1,TRBJ2-2,TGCGCCAGCCGTATCCAGGGGGACACCGGGGAGCTGTTTTTT,CASRIQGDTGELFF
once,TRBV29-1,TRBD1,TRBJ1-2,TGCAGCGTTGCCCCAGGGGGATTCGACGGCTACACCTTC,CSVAPGGFDGYTF
.,TRBV6-4,.,TRBJ1-6,TGTGCCAGGGCGGGAGGCTCCCTTAATTCACCCCTCCACTTT,CARAGGSLNSPLHF
.,TRBV28,.,TRBJ2-6,TGTGCCAGCAGCTCTTCAGGGAAAACTGGGGCCAACGTCCTGACTTTC,CASSSSGKTGANVLTF
.,TRBV7-9,TRBD2,TRBJ2-5,TGTGCCAGCAGCTTCCTCGGGGCGGGGGGAAAGACCCAGTACTTC,CASSFLGAGGKTQYF
.,TRBV19,.,TRBJ1-4,TGTGCCAGTCGTGTGTCCTCAACTAATGAAAAACTGTTTTTT,CASRVSSTNEKLFF
.,TRBV6-5,.,TRBJ2-7,TGTGCCAGCACCCGACGGAGACCGGACGAGCAGTACTTC,CASTRRRPDEQYF
.,TRBV11-2,TRBD2,TRBJ2-1,TGTGCCAGCAGCTCCGGACCTAGCGGGGGGGTTTCCTACAATGAGCAGTTCTTC,CASSSGPSGGVSYNEQFF
.,TRBV5-1,TRBD1,TRBJ1-6,TGCGCCAGCAGCTCTGGACAGGGGGCGGTTAATTCACCCCTCCACTTT,CASSSGQGAVNSPLHF
.,TRBV11-2,.,TRBJ1-1,TGTGCCAGCAGCTTAGGTAGAACGAACACTGAAGCTTTCTTT,CASSLGRTNTEAFF
.,TRBV11-3,.,TRBJ2-1,TGTGCCAGCAGCCCCAGCACTCCGGGACTCCCTACCTCCTACAATGAGCAGTTCTTC,CASSPSTPGLPTSYNEQFF
.,TRBV30,.,TRBJ1-2,TGTGCCTGGAGTGTACAGGACTATGGCTACACCTTC,CAWSVQDYGYTF
.,TRBV5-4,.,TRBJ2-6,TGTGCCAGCAACACTTGGCGGGGAGGGGGCTCTGGGGCCAACGTCCTGACTTTC,CASNTWRGGGSGANVLTF
.,TRBV5-1,TRBD1,TRBJ1-4,TGCGCCAGCAGCTCGGGGGACAGTAATGAAAAACTGTTTTTT,CASSSGDSNEKLFF
.,TRBV6-6,.,TRBJ1-1,TGTGCCACCCAAAGGCGGGGCGACACTGAAGCTTTCTTT,CATQRRGDTEAFF
.,TRBV10-3,TRBD2,TRBJ2-4,TGTGCCATCAGTGAGCGGGGGGACATTCAGTACTTC,CAISERGDIQYF
.,TRBV15,TRBD1,TRBJ1-1,TGTGCCACCAGCAGAAGACAGGGGGCGGACACTGAAGCTTTCTTT,CATSRRQGADTEAFF
.,TRBV12-5,TRBD1,TRBJ2-7,TGTGCTAGTGGTGGTGACAGGGTCCACGAGCAGTACTTC,CASGGDRVHEQYF
.,TRBV6-5,.,TRBJ1-1,TGTGCCAGCAGTTACTCCGGGCGCGGGGAGCCTGAAGCTTTCTTT,CASSYSGRGEPEAFF
.,TRBV28,.,TRBJ1-5,TGTGCCAGCAGTTTTAGGGGCAGCCATCAGCCCCAGCATTTT,CASSFRGSHQPQHF
.,TRBV18,TRBD1,TRBJ1-1,TGTGCCAGCTCACCCCCAGGGACAGTTAACACTGAAGCTTTCTTT,CASSPPGTVNTEAFF
.,TRBV5-4,.,TRBJ1-1,TGTGCCAGCAGCTTTGCCCTCCGCGGGGGCGACACTGAAGCTTTCTTT,CASSFALRGGDTEAFF
.,TRBV6-5,TRBD1,TRBJ1-5,TGTGCCAGCAGTAAGGACAGGGGGATTGGTCAGCCCCAGCATTTT,CASSKDRGIGQPQHF
.,TRBV3-1/TRBV3-2,TRBD2,TRBJ2-5,TGTGCCCGCAGCCAGGAGGGGCCGGGGCTAGCGGGGGGGCCGAGGGTGGTAGAGACCCAGTACTTC,CARSQEGPGLAGGPRVVETQYF
.,TRBV6-6,.,TRBJ1-1,TGTGCCAGTCTATATGGACTACGGACTGAAGCTTTCTTT,CASLYGLRTEAFF
.,TRBV20-1,TRBD2,TRBJ2-3,TGCAGTGCTAGTAAGCGGGAGGAGGGAGATACGCAGTATTTT,CSASKREEGDTQYF
.,TRBV10-3,.,TRBJ2-6,TGTGCCATCAGTGAGTCCTGGCAGGGGAACTCTGGGGCCAACGTCCTGACTTTC,CAISESWQGNSGANVLTF
.,TRBV2,.,TRBJ2-1,TGTGCCAGCAGTAGGGACTACAGGGGGTATGAGCAGTTCTTC,CASSRDYRGYEQFF
.,TRBV18,TRBD1,TRBJ1-2,TGTGCCAGCTCACCCCTTGCCCGACAGGGGAGAACCTCTAACTATGGCTACACCTTC,CASSPLARQGRTSNYGYTF
few,TRBV11-3,.,TRBJ2-5,TGTGCCAGCAGCTCGAGACAGGAGACCCAGTACTTC,CASSSRQETQYF
once,TRBV9,TRBD1,TRBJ1-5,TGTGCCAGCAGTCACGGACAGGGTGGTCAGCCCCAGCATTTT,CASSHGQGGQPQHF
.,TRBV20-1,TRBD1,TRBJ1-4,TGCAGTGCTAGTGGGGACAGGGGATGGGAAAAACTGTTTTTT,CSASGDRGWEKLFF
once,TRBV19,.,TRBJ1-2,TGTGCCAGTAGTATTGGAAGGGGTGGCTACACCTTC,CASSIGRGGYTF
.,TRBV5-1,TRBD2,TRBJ2-4,TGCGCCAGCAGCTTGTACGCCACTAGCGGGAGTTTCAGGGACATTCAGTACTTC,CASSLYATSGSFRDIQYF
.,TRBV5-1,.,TRBJ1-1,TGCGCCAGCAGCTTGGCCATGGACAGCGAAGCTTTCTTT,CASSLAMDSEAFF
.,TRBV5-1,TRBD1,TRBJ1-2,TGCGCCAGCAGCTTGGGACAGGGAGATGGCTACACCTTC,CASSLGQGDGYTF
.,TRBV6-4,TRBD2,TRBJ2-3,TGTGCCAGCAGTGACCATGGCTCGGGAGGGAGCACAGATACGCAGTATTTT,CASSDHGSGGSTDTQYF
.,TRBV2,TRBD1,TRBJ1-2,TGTGCCAGCGGACCTCCGGGACAGGTGGGGGGCTACACCTTC,CASGPPGQVGGYTF
once,TRBV7-2,.,TRBJ2-2,TGTGCCAGCAGCTTAGGTCGATTCGGGAGTTTCAGCGGGGAGCTGTTTTTT,CASSLGRFGSFSGELFF
once,TRBV7-2,TRBD1,TRBJ1-5,TGTGCCAGCAGTTTAACAGGGGGCGGGAATCAGCCCCAGCATTTT,CASSLTGGGNQPQHF
.,TRBV5-6,TRBD1,TRBJ2-7,TGTGCCAGCAGCTTGCGGGACAGGGGGTACGACGAGCAGTACTTC,CASSLRDRGYDEQYF
.,TRBV6-5,.,TRBJ2-3,TGTGCCAGCACATCAGGGTTTATAGATACGCAGTATTTT,CASTSGFIDTQYF
.,TRBV2,TRBD1,TRBJ1-6,TGTGCCAGCAGTGTACAGGGGTCGAATTCACCCCTCCACTTT,CASSVQGSNSPLHF
.,TRBV2,TRBD2,TRBJ2-5,TGTGCCACCCTAGCGGGGGGCATCCAAGAGACCCAGTACTTC,CATLAGGIQETQYF
.,TRBV2,TRBD1,TRBJ1-1,TGTGCCAGCACTACAGGGGCGAGGACTGAAGCTTTCTTT,CASTTGARTEAFF
.,TRBV27,.,TRBJ2-1,TGTGCCAGCAGCTCAAGTGGCGGGGTATACAATGAGCAGTTCTTC,CASSSSGGVYNEQFF
.,TRBV19,TRBD1,TRBJ1-2,TGTGCCAGTAGTCCGAGGACAGGGGGCGCAGGGTATGGCTACACCTTC,CASSPRTGGAGYGYTF
once,TRBV3-1/TRBV3-2,TRBD1,TRBJ2-6,TGTGCCAGCACTCCGGGACAGAGACTCTCTGGGGCCAACGTCCTGACTTTC,CASTPGQRLSGANVLTF
.,TRBV27,TRBD1,TRBJ1-2,TGTGCCAGCAGTTTCGGACAGGGGGATTATGGCTACACCTTC,CASSFGQGDYGYTF
.,TRBV9,TRBD1,TRBJ1-2,TGTGCCAGCAGCCCGGCGGACAGGGGGAACTATGGCTACACCTTC,CASSPADRGNYGYTF
.,TRBV5-5,.,TRBJ1-5,TGTGCCAGCAGCTTGACCTATAGCAATCAGCCCCAGCATTTT,CASSLTYSNQPQHF
.,TRBV5-8,.,TRBJ2-2,TGTGCCAGCAGCTTTTTAAGCTCGCCGAGTGACACCGGGGAGCTGTTTTTT,CASSFLSSPSDTGELFF
once,TRBV19,.,TRBJ1-5,TGTGCCAGTAGTGTTACAGTCAATCAGCCCCAGCATTTT,CASSVTVNQPQHF
.,TRBV18,TRBD1,TRBJ1-5,TGTGCCAGCTCGACCCGACAGGGAAATAGCAATCAGCCCCAGCATTTT,CASSTRQGNSNQPQHF
.,TRBV19,TRBD1,TRBJ2-3,TGTGCCAGTAGTCCGCGGACAGGGGGCGCAGATACGCAGTATTTT,CASSPRTGGADTQYF
.,TRBV9,.,TRBJ1-6,TGTGCCAGCAGCGTTGGGGCGACGTGGAATTCACCCCTCCACTTT,CASSVGATWNSPLHF